The 20 T cell receptor beta chains below all came from one sample that was sequenced in a study of blood T cells in healthy people across ages (dated by TCRdb to about 2015). Library generation was performed with 5' RACE. A second PCR of roughly 7 to 12 cycles was performed with a sample-barcoded 5' primer and a J-beta primer mix. The raw public reads went through TCRdb reprocessing: fastp at Q25, MiXCR clone calling, in-frame beta chains kept. One record per CDR3 amino acid sequence lists the most common genes and DNA. This sample comprises some 1.8 million distinct CDR3 sequences, approximately 40% of them detected only once. Roughly 23% of the sample goes to the ten largest clones. The sample was blood. Receptors were obtained from a human donor in good health.

V and J are TRBV7-6 and TRBJ2-1, with 7 bases fitting TRBD1. The germline gives CDR1 SGHVS, CDR2 FNYEAQ. Trimming removed 3 bases from V and 4 bases from J; junction bases left unmatched: 6. The CDR3 is 15 amino acids. The CDR3 spells CASSFGTVMYNEQFF. CDR3 DNA: TGTGCCAGCAGCTTCGGGACAGTAATGTACAATGAGCAGTTCTTC.

This chain uses TRBV29-1 with TRBJ1-1; 10 bases match TRBD1. Unmatched junction bases numbered 6, after V lost 3 bases and J lost 8 bases. This CDR3 contains 13 residues. Germline V gene data show CDR1 as SQVTM and CDR2 as ANQGSEA. The CDR3 loop is CSVEFQGQGEAFF. CDR3 bases: TGCAGCGTTGAGTTCCAGGGACAGGGGGAAGCTTTCTTT. The complete variable domain, with remaining parts taken from reference TRBV29-1 and TRBJ1-1, reads SAVISQKPSRDICQRGTSLTIQCQVDSQVTMMFWYRQQPGQSLTLIATANQGSEATYESGFVIDKFPISRPNLTFSTLTVSNMSPEDSSIYLCSVEFQGQGEAFFGQGTRLTVV.

The chain links TRBV29-1 to TRBJ2-1; TRBD1 matches at 7 bases. The CDR3 sequence is 13 residues long. Looked up from germline, CDR1 is SQVTM and CDR2 is ANQGSEA. After removal of 3 bases from V and 8 bases from J, the junction contained 7 bases not matched to a gene. This chain's CDR3 is CSVDIRTGDEQFF. CDR3 nucleotide sequence: TGCAGCGTTGACATCCGAACAGGGGATGAGCAGTTCTTC.

CDR3 DNA: TGCAGCGCTTCTTCGACAGGGGGCTTTCCCGGGGAGCTGTTTTTT. Translated: CSASSTGGFPGELFF. The chain recombines TRBV29-1 with TRBJ2-2; 10 positions agree with TRBD1. This CDR3 contains 15 residues. Germline assignment: CDR1 SQVTM and CDR2 ANQGSEA. With V trimmed by 7 bases and J by 6 bases, 11 bases remained unmatched.

This chain's CDR3 is CASSPSRVGYTF. As DNA, the CDR3 is TGTGCCAGCAGTCCGAGCAGGGTTGGCTACACCTTC. J is TRBJ1-2 and V is TRBV7-2; a weak D match, TRBD1 (5 bases). Trimming took off 6 bases at V and 7 bases at J, with 12 bases between the two ends. From germline, CDR1 is SGHTA and CDR2 FQGNSA. This CDR3 comprises 12 residues.

The chain joins TRBV20-1 to TRBJ1-2; D perhaps matches TRBD1 (5 bases). Germline loops: CDR1 DFQATT, CDR2 SNEGSKA (reference sequence). Trimming took 2 bases from V and 4 from J, leaving 14 bases between them. This CDR3 is 14 amino acids long. The CDR3 bases are TGCAGTGCTAGAAACAGGCCCATGATCTATGGCTACACCTTC. This codes for CSARNRPMIYGYTF.

V usage is TRBV7-2 and J usage is TRBJ2-1, with D maybe TRBD1 (5 bases). The V gene lost 1 base and the J gene lost 13 bases, with 14 bases spanning the gap. The CDR3 runs to 13 residues. In germline, CDR1 is SGHTA, CDR2 FQGNSA. This CDR3 is CASSLGTHHHQFF. CDR3 coding DNA: TGTGCCAGCAGCTTAGGGACACATCACCATCAGTTCTTC.

V and J are TRBV15 and TRBJ2-4; D uncertain. The better agreement between TRBJ2-7 and the DNA end casts doubt on the J call. CDR3 length: 14 amino acids. The germline V gene encodes CDR1 LNHNV and CDR2 YYDKDF (reference sequence). The DNA for the CDR3 is TGTGCCACCAGCAGAGGTTTAGGTTCCCACGAGCAGTACTTC. Its translation is CATSRGLGSHEQYF.

This clonotype was found a few times. The chain has TRBV18 and TRBJ2-2; 10 nucleotides match TRBD1. Per the germline V gene, CDR1 is KGHSH and CDR2 is LQKENI. V was clipped by 2 bases and J by 5 bases; unmatched bases: 2. CDR3 length: 15 amino acids. CDR3 sequence: CASSPTGQGTGELFF. For the CDR3, the DNA is TGTGCCAGCTCACCAACGGGACAGGGGACCGGGGAGCTGTTTTTT.

This chain connects TRBV29-1 to TRBJ2-3; tentative D call: TRBD2 (7 bases). This CDR3 has 16 amino acids. CDR1 SQVTM and CDR2 ANQGSEA come from the germline V gene. Trimming removed 1 base from V and 6 bases from J, with 20 bases in between. CDR3 region: CSVEGAGATPRDTQYF. The CDR3 nucleotides are TGCAGCGTTGAAGGGGCGGGGGCTACCCCGAGGGATACGCAGTATTTT.

This chain links TRBV20-1 with TRBJ1-1; D call uncertain. The germline V gene has CDR1 DFQATT and CDR2 SNEGSKA (reference sequence). V lost 4 bases and J 4 bases, leaving 16 bases between the germline ends. This CDR3 has 14 residues. CDR3 protein: CSAMTGQGSTEAFF. As DNA, the CDR3 is TGCAGTGCTATGACCGGTCAAGGGAGCACTGAAGCTTTCTTT.

The rearrangement links TRBV12-3 or TRBV12-4 to TRBJ2-3; TRBD2 matches at 12 bases. Germline trimming cut 7 bases from V and 1 base from J; bases unmatched to any gene: 6. The CDR3 is 16 amino acids. The DNA of the CDR3 is TGTGCCAGCAACGAAGGACTAGCGGGGCGCACAGATACGCAGTATTTT. Its translation is CASNEGLAGRTDTQYF.

This clonotype showed up just a few times. The J gene is TRBJ2-2, the V gene TRBV6-6; no reliable D call. The germline CDR1 and CDR2 sequences are MNHNY and SVGAGI (reference sequence). The CDR3 consists of 12 residues. The V gene lost 0 bases and the J gene lost 9 bases, with 5 bases spanning the gap. Here the CDR3 reads CASSYSTRELFF. The CDR3 DNA is TGTGCCAGCAGTTACTCCACTAGGGAGCTGTTTTTT.

The table lists this clonotype with a few counts. CDR3 nucleotides: TGTGCCAGCAGCCAAGATTTTCCAAGGGGCCCTCGAACCTACGAGCAGTACTTC. The encoded protein is CASSQDFPRGPRTYEQYF. This rearrangement joins TRBV4-2 to TRBJ2-7; D might be TRBD1 (5 bases). CDR3 length: 18 amino acids. Germline CDR1 LGHNA, CDR2 YNFKEQ. Between the trimmed V and J ends, which lost 0 bases and 2 bases, there was a span of 20 bases.

This clonotype was detected only a few times. The rearrangement uses TRBV12-3 or TRBV12-4 and TRBJ1-1; maybe TRBD1 (5 bases). V was shortened by 8 bases and J by 1 base, with 8 bases between the two germline ends. This CDR3 has 12 amino acids. The CDR3 region has the DNA TGTGCCAGCCTAGACAGGAACACTGAAGCTTTCTTT. This codes for CASLDRNTEAFF.

The genes are TRBV6-6 and TRBJ2-5; 11 bases agree with TRBD1. The J call may be faulty, since TRBJ2-7 better matches the DNA end. The CDR3 is 15 residues long. Germline lookup yields CDR1 MNHNY and CDR2 SVGAGI (reference sequence). The CDR3 bases are TGTGCCAGCAGCCGCGGGACAGGGGGAAAGTACGAGCAGTACTTC. It codes for CASSRGTGGKYEQYF.

A note on this clonotype: This may be a read error: a much more frequent sequence differs by one nucleotide. This chain connects TRBV29-1 to TRBJ2-3; D is unresolved. Germline V gives CDR1 SQVTM, CDR2 ANQGSEA. The CDR3 runs 12 residues. The CDR3 bases are TGCATCGTTGAAACTTTGACAGATACGCAGTATTTT. Protein product: CIVETLTDTQYF.

The chain couples TRBV15 to TRBJ1-6, with TRBD1 as a possible D gene (5 bases). With 1 base removed from V and 10 bases from J, the gap between germline ends came to 14 bases. The CDR3 has 15 residues. Germline V gene data show CDR1 as LNHNV and CDR2 as YYDKDF (reference sequence). This CDR3 is CATSRVPGQGSPLHF. The CDR3 nucleotides are TGTGCCACCAGCAGAGTGCCAGGGCAAGGCTCACCCCTCCACTTT.

The chain employs TRBV7-8 and TRBJ2-4; maybe TRBD2 (5 bases). The CDR3 is 15 residues long. Between the trimmed V and J ends, which lost 1 base and 4 bases, there was a span of 11 bases. CDR1 is SGHVS, CDR2 FQNEAQ, per germline. In DNA form, the CDR3 reads TGTGCCAGCAGCTTAGGGGAGTGGGAGAAAAACATTCAGTACTTC. Translating gives CASSLGEWEKNIQYF.

The chain has TRBV10-3 and TRBJ2-5; 7 bases are shared with TRBD1. CDR3 length: 17 amino acids. Per the germline V gene, CDR1 is ENHRY and CDR2 is SYGVKD. V shed 5 bases and J 0 bases; nucleotides not matched to a gene: 12. The CDR3 bases are TGTGCCATCAGTAGGGGTCGGGGACAGCCGTACCAAGAGACCCAGTACTTC. It translates to CAISRGRGQPYQETQYF.